The entry below describes one TCR beta chain. The antigen remains unidentified. This sample was included in a study of identical twins. Study-wide results and caveats: The presence of invariant MAIT and iNKT cells could partly confound analyses of zero-insertion sequences. With monozygotic twins, out-of-frame TCR alpha sharing exceeded what models estimated.

Using its own MiXCR run on the 5' RACE reads, TCRdb lists one record per CDR3 protein. The profile shows more than 1.5 million distinct CDR3 sequences, less than 35% of them singletons. CDR3 length: 14 amino acids. Looked up from germline, CDR1 is DFQATT and CDR2 is SNEGSKA (reference sequence). With V trimmed by 8 bases and J by 2 bases, 12 bases remained unmatched. All of the donors were Caucasians in good health. The chain has TRBV20-1 and TRBJ2-7; 7 bases match TRBD2. The sample comprised cord blood. The sequence was obtained from a newborn girl in good health. As DNA, the CDR3 is TGCAGTTCCCCTCTTCCGGGAGGCCCCTACGAGCAGTACTTC. This sequence encodes CSSPLPGGPYEQYF.